This T cell receptor (beta chain) was sequenced in a study of OX40 agonist ivuxolimab in advanced cancers. The CDR3 contains 17 residues. After removal of 6 bases from V and 9 bases from J, the junction contained 15 bases not matched to a gene. The germline V gene has CDR1 SNHLY and CDR2 FYNNEI. Study-level points and caveats: Clonal expansion was seen in CD4+ and CD8+ blood T cells by week 6 at 0.1 to 3.0 mg/kg. The authors did not determine the antigen specificity of the expanded peripheral T cells. Compared with others, partial responders at 0.1-3.0 mg/kg displayed clonal expansion among the lowest.

With regard to this clone: Its antigen remains unidentified.

Measured with immunoSEQ multiplex PCR; TCRdb has only the in-frame clones, and not every one. The sample has approximately 59,000 clones, approximately 84% seen once. Autoimmune disease history or systemic immunosuppression led to patient exclusion. Sequenced material: CD4+ or CD8+ T cells sorted from blood, taken in a trial of the OX40 agonist ivuxolimab. This clonotype was obtained from an adult with an advanced solid tumor such as melanoma, head and neck, liver or kidney cancer. This rearrangement joins TRBV2 to TRBJ1-6, with 9 bases identical to TRBD1. DNA for the CDR3: TGTGCCAGCAGCCAAGGCGGGGGGACAGGGCTGAGTTCACCCCTCCACTTT. Residues: CASSQGGGTGLSSPLHF.